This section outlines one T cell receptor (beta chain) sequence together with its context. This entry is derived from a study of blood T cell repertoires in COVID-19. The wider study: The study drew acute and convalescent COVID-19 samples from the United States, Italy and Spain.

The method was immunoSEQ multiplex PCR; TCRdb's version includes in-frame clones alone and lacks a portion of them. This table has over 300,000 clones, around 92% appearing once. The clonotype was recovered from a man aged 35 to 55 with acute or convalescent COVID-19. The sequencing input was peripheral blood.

The CDR3 DNA sequence: TGTGCCAGTAGTATCCCGGGACAGGGTGGCACTCAGCCCCAGCATTTT. This gives the protein CASSIPGQGGTQPQHF. The rearrangement uses TRBV19 and TRBJ1-5, with 9 bases lining up with TRBD1. Losses at the gene ends were 3 bases for V and 6 bases for J; bases not matched to a gene: 9. This CDR3 is built from 16 residues. The germline V gene encodes CDR1 LNHDA and CDR2 SQIVND (reference sequence).